The 32 T cell receptor beta chains in this list originate from one sample, sequenced in a study of CD4 T cell repertoires in COVID-19. TCRdb keeps only in-frame clones here, not all; method: immunoSEQ multiplex PCR. The repertoire includes about 75,000 clones, about 80% of them detected once, and about 0.5% sits in the top ten. The sample consisted of CD4+ T cells from peripheral blood, taken after recovery from COVID-19. Receptor source: a human donor who had COVID-19.

This clone was observed once. J is TRBJ1-1 and V is TRBV29-1; D unclear. From germline, CDR1 is SQVTM and CDR2 ANQGSEA. The V end lost 5 bases, the J end lost 0 bases, and 13 bases lay between the germline ends. This CDR3 is 14 amino acids long. This chain's CDR3 is CSVPLGGLNTEAFF. The DNA of the CDR3 is TGCAGCGTTCCCCTTGGCGGCCTGAACACTGAAGCTTTCTTT.

V usage is TRBV6-6 and J usage is TRBJ2-2; D unclear. The V end lost 6 bases, the J end lost 2 bases, and 4 bases lay between the germline ends. From germline, CDR1 is MNHNY and CDR2 SVGAGI (reference sequence). This CDR3 spans 12 amino acids. The CDR3 here is CASRGNTGELFF. In DNA form, the CDR3 reads TGTGCCAGCAGGGGTAACACCGGGGAGCTGTTTTTT.

This chain uses TRBV7-8 with TRBJ2-5; 7 bases match TRBD1. Germline loops: CDR1 SGHVS, CDR2 FQNEAQ. The V gene end was trimmed by 3 bases and the J gene end by 5 bases; junction bases not matched to a gene: 6. The length of the CDR3 is 14 residues. CDR3: CASSLLRQGETQYF. CDR3 nucleotides: TGTGCCAGCAGCTTGCTTCGACAGGGCGAGACCCAGTACTTC.

The chain has TRBV28 and TRBJ2-5; TRBD1 matches at 7 bases. The junction had 7 bases not matched to a gene; V was cut back by 4 bases and J by 2 bases. Germline CDR1 is MDHEN and CDR2 is SYDVKM. The CDR3 is 15 amino acids. This CDR3 reads CASSYRGPTQETQYF. In DNA, the CDR3 is TGTGCCAGCAGTTACAGGGGACCTACACAAGAGACCCAGTACTTC.

The chain couples TRBV2 to TRBJ2-7; 8 nucleotides line up with TRBD1. The germline V gene encodes CDR1 SNHLY and CDR2 FYNNEI. The CDR3 consists of 15 residues. After removal of 1 base from V and 10 bases from J, the junction contained 12 bases not matched to a gene. CDR3 nucleotides: TGTGCCAGCAGTGAAGAGCTGGGACAGGTGGAGGGACAGTACTTC. Protein sequence: CASSEELGQVEGQYF.

The chain links TRBV3-1 (or the pseudogene TRBV3-2) to TRBJ1-2, with TRBD1 as a possible D gene (5 bases). The CDR3 sequence is 15 residues long. CDR1 and CDR2 from the germline V gene are LGHDT and YNNKEL (reference sequence). V lost 1 base and J lost 2, with 11 bases in between. This CDR3 reads CASSQVDRQNYGYTF. DNA of the CDR3: TGTGCCAGCAGCCAAGTAGATAGACAGAACTATGGCTACACCTTC.

The V gene is TRBV28, the J gene TRBJ1-6; D unclear. Germline loops: CDR1 MDHEN, CDR2 SYDVKM. With 6 bases removed from V and 7 bases from J, the gap between germline ends came to 4 bases. The CDR3 has 11 residues. This chain's CDR3 is CASSQNSPLHF. CDR3 nucleotide sequence: TGTGCCAGCAGCCAGAATTCACCCCTCCACTTT.

The V gene is TRBV7-2, the J gene TRBJ2-7; a weak D match, TRBD2 (6 bases). CDR3 length: 15 amino acids. V shed 8 bases and J shed 2 bases, with 19 bases lying between them. Germline CDR1 is SGHTA and CDR2 is FQGNSA. The CDR3 DNA sequence: TGTGCCAGCGGCCCGGGTGTAGCGGCGGCCTACGAGCAGTACTTC. It yields the protein CASGPGVAAAYEQYF.

The rearrangement uses TRBV19 and TRBJ1-3, with D uncertain. This CDR3 is built from 15 residues. Germline assignment: CDR1 LNHDA and CDR2 SQIVND (reference sequence). V shed 3 bases and J shed 0 bases, with 9 bases lying between them. For the CDR3, the DNA is TGTGCCAGTAGTATCCACAGCATCTCTGGAAACACCATATATTTT. Protein: CASSIHSISGNTIYF.

The chain is built from TRBV5-6 and TRBJ1-5; 7 bases are a match to TRBD1. Germline values: CDR1 SGHDT, CDR2 YYEEEE. V was pared by 4 bases and J by 6 bases, with 10 bases of the junction left unmatched. The CDR3 is made up of 15 amino acids. The CDR3 sequence is CASSAGGLSGQPQHF. CDR3 nucleotides: TGTGCCAGCAGCGCAGGGGGACTGTCGGGTCAGCCCCAGCATTTT.

The chain is built from TRBV19 and TRBJ2-7; 7 bases are a match to TRBD1. Trimming removed 1 base from V and 2 bases from J; junction bases left unmatched: 5. The length of the CDR3 is 15 residues. The V gene's germline CDR1 is LNHDA and CDR2 SQIVND (reference sequence). The CDR3 nucleotides read TGTGCCAGTAGTATAGCCTTAGGGACAGCCTACGAGCAGTACTTC. Protein product: CASSIALGTAYEQYF. Looking up the rest from reference TRBV19 and TRBJ2-7 gives the full variable domain: DGGITQSPKYLFRKEGQNVTLSCEQNLNHDAMYWYRQDPGQGLRLIYYSQIVNDFQKGDIAEGYSVSREKKESFPLTVTSAQKNPTAFYLCASSIALGTAYEQYFGPGTRLTVT.

This chain joins TRBV28 and TRBJ1-1; D not resolved. The germline gives CDR1 MDHEN, CDR2 SYDVKM. Trimming left V 5 bases short and J 5 bases short, with 12 bases between. The CDR3 has 13 amino acids. The CDR3 bases are TGTGCCAGCAGTCGGAGTGGAGGGACTGAAGCTTTCTTT. It is translated as CASSRSGGTEAFF.

This rearrangement joins TRBV7-3 to TRBJ1-5; unclear D gene. Looked up from germline, CDR1 is SGHTA and CDR2 is FQGTGA. The ends were cut back, 5 bases at V and 1 base at J, with 15 bases in the middle. This CDR3 spans 16 amino acids. The CDR3 region is CASSPNWAGSNQPQHF. The CDR3 nucleotides are TGTGCCAGCAGCCCAAACTGGGCAGGAAGCAATCAGCCCCAGCATTTT.

The chain is built from TRBV9 and TRBJ2-1, with TRBD2 matching over 15 bases. This CDR3 has 16 residues. Germline V CDR1 and CDR2: SGDLS, YYNGEE. Losses at the gene ends were 3 bases for V and 4 bases for J; bases not matched to a gene: 2. DNA of the CDR3: TGTGCCAGCAGCGCGGGACTAGCGGGGGGTTACAATGAGCAGTTCTTC. Protein sequence: CASSAGLAGGYNEQFF.

The rearrangement uses TRBV4-1 and TRBJ2-1; a possible D gene is TRBD2 (5 bases). The V gene lost 3 bases and the J gene lost 12 bases, with 24 bases spanning the gap. Germline lookup yields CDR1 MGHRA and CDR2 YSYEKL. The CDR3 loop spans 16 amino acids. This CDR3 is CASSQEFPPGLGMQFF. The DNA for the CDR3 is TGCGCCAGCAGCCAGGAGTTCCCTCCTGGACTCGGTATGCAGTTCTTC.

This chain connects TRBV2 to TRBJ2-7; D is uncertain. The V gene lost 4 bases and the J gene lost 6 bases, with 10 bases spanning the gap. This CDR3 is built from 12 residues. CDR1 is SNHLY and CDR2 is FYNNEI in the germline V gene. The CDR3 region is CASSGQSGEQYF. For the CDR3, the DNA is TGTGCCAGCAGTGGGCAGTCGGGCGAGCAGTACTTC.

The chain has TRBV5-4 and TRBJ2-1, with TRBD1 matching over 9 bases. Germline V lookup: CDR1 SGHNT, CDR2 YYREEE (reference sequence). V was pared by 4 bases and J by 1 base, with 6 bases of the junction left unmatched. CDR3 length equals 16 residues. CDR3 DNA: TGTGCCAGCAGCCCTGGACAGGGGTCTTCCTACAATGAGCAGTTCTTC. Protein product: CASSPGQGSSYNEQFF.

V and J are TRBV29-1 and TRBJ1-1; D might be TRBD1 (6 bases). Trimming took off 4 bases at V and 1 base at J, with 13 bases between the two ends. Germline V gene data show CDR1 as SQVTM and CDR2 as ANQGSEA. The CDR3 covers 14 residues. The CDR3 region has the DNA TGCAGCGTTGGGACAGTCCAGGCGAACACTGAAGCTTTCTTT. Translating it yields CSVGTVQANTEAFF.

This clone appeared once. The chain uses TRBV19 and TRBJ1-1, with D perhaps TRBD1 (6 bases). Trimming stripped 4 bases from V and 5 bases from J, with 11 bases between. Per germline, CDR1 LNHDA and CDR2 SQIVND (reference sequence). The CDR3 is 13 amino acids. CDR3 DNA sequence: TGTGCCAGTAGTAACGTCAGGGGAACTGAAGCTTTCTTT. Its protein product is CASSNVRGTEAFF.

This clone occurred once. The rearrangement joins TRBV19 to TRBJ2-5; 7 nucleotides match TRBD1. V shed 5 bases and J 6 bases; nucleotides not matched to a gene: 6. CDR3 length: 13 residues. Germline V lookup: CDR1 LNHDA, CDR2 SQIVND (reference sequence). The CDR3 bases are TGTGCCAGTAGTCCCGACAGGGTGAAGACCCAGTACTTC. Amino acids: CASSPDRVKTQYF. The variable domain in full, completed from reference TRBV19 and TRBJ2-5, reads DGGITQSPKYLFRKEGQNVTLSCEQNLNHDAMYWYRQDPGQGLRLIYYSQIVNDFQKGDIAEGYSVSREKKESFPLTVTSAQKNPTAFYLCASSPDRVKTQYFGPGTRLLVL.

The chain employs TRBV2 and TRBJ1-2; 7 bases align to TRBD1. The germline V gene has CDR1 SNHLY and CDR2 FYNNEI. This CDR3 has 13 amino acids. With V trimmed by 6 bases and J by 7 bases, 8 bases remained unmatched. The CDR3 DNA follows: TGTGCCAGCAGCCCTGGACAGGCAGGTGGCTACACCTTC. Translating gives CASSPGQAGGYTF.

Here the CDR3 reads CASSSRRDSYEQYF. Here the CDR3 DNA reads TGTGCCAGCAGCTCCCGGCGGGATTCCTACGAGCAGTACTTC. The chain recombines TRBV7-9 with TRBJ2-7; a possible D gene is TRBD2 (6 bases). V dropped 4 bases and J dropped 1 base, with 11 bases sitting between them. This CDR3 contains 14 residues. Germline V gives CDR1 SEHNR, CDR2 FQNEAQ (reference sequence).

The V and J genes are TRBV12-5 and TRBJ1-4, with D unresolved. The CDR3 has 14 amino acids. Trimming shortened V by 3 bases and J by 6 bases, and 11 bases separated the two germline ends. The germline gives CDR1 LGHNT, CDR2 FRNRAP. CDR3 sequence reads: CASGLEGYHEKLFF. Written as DNA, the CDR3 is TGTGCTAGTGGTTTAGAAGGGTATCATGAAAAACTGTTTTTT.

V and J are TRBV19 and TRBJ1-1; perhaps TRBD1 as D (5 bases). V lost 6 bases, J lost 1 base, and 18 bases lay in between. Germline V gene data show CDR1 as LNHDA and CDR2 as SQIVND (reference sequence). This CDR3 is 16 amino acids long. CDR3 sequence (DNA): TGTGCCAGTAGCCCCATTAAGGGACGGTCGAACACTGAAGCTTTCTTT. Translated, it gives CASSPIKGRSNTEAFF.

This chain connects TRBV18 to TRBJ2-5; tentative D call: TRBD1 (6 bases). With 5 bases removed from V and 7 bases from J, the gap between germline ends came to 8 bases. The germline V gene encodes CDR1 KGHSH and CDR2 LQKENI. The CDR3 consists of 11 residues. CDR3 amino acids: CASSEGGTQYF. CDR3 sequence (DNA): TGTGCCAGCTCAGAAGGGGGGACCCAGTACTTC.

V gene TRBV6-5 combines with J gene TRBJ1-2; TRBD1 aligns across 7 bases. Germline V gives CDR1 MNHEY, CDR2 SVGAGI. The CDR3 spans 15 residues. The V and J ends lost 6 bases and 4 bases, in that order; junction bases with no gene match: 11. As DNA, the CDR3 is TGTGCCAGCAGACCCCCCGGGACAGACTCCTATGGCTACACCTTC. It encodes CASRPPGTDSYGYTF.

V usage is TRBV2 and J usage is TRBJ1-2, with 7 bases aligning to TRBD1. J lost 8 bases, V lost 3 bases, and 6 bases had no gene match. Germline CDR1 and CDR2: SNHLY and FYNNEI. The CDR3 covers 13 residues. The CDR3 DNA is TGTGCCAGCAGTGAGGGGACAGTCCAGGGCTACACCTTC. Translated: CASSEGTVQGYTF.

This clone was observed a single time. The chain employs TRBV10-1 and TRBJ2-1; tentative D call: TRBD2 (5 bases). Trimming took off 8 bases at V and 1 base at J, with 6 bases between the two ends. Per the germline V gene, CDR1 is WNHNN and CDR2 is SYGVQD (reference sequence). The CDR3 is made up of 12 amino acids. In DNA, the CDR3 is TGCGCCAGCGGGGAGTCCTACAATGAGCAGTTCTTC. Translating it yields CASGESYNEQFF.

This clone has more than one count but fewer than ten. V is TRBV3-1 (or the pseudogene TRBV3-2) and J is TRBJ1-1; no clear D. Germline values: CDR1 LGHDT, CDR2 YNNKEL (reference sequence). Trimming took off 3 bases at V and 6 bases at J, with 11 bases between the two ends. The CDR3 runs 13 residues. CDR3 in amino acids: CASSHLSGPEAFF. In nucleotides, the CDR3 is TGTGCCAGCAGCCATCTCTCCGGGCCTGAAGCTTTCTTT.

V usage is TRBV9 and J usage is TRBJ2-7, with 7 nucleotides matching TRBD2. Germline CDR1 is SGDLS and CDR2 is YYNGEE. With 0 bases clipped from V and 4 bases from J, the junction kept 4 bases outside the gene matches. This CDR3 has 14 amino acids. The CDR3 here is CASSVGGSLYEQYF. The CDR3 DNA reads TGTGCCAGCAGCGTAGGCGGGAGTCTGTACGAGCAGTACTTC.

This clone was recorded only once. This chain joins TRBV18 and TRBJ1-1; no clear D. Germline CDR1 is KGHSH and CDR2 is LQKENI. Trimming removed 5 bases from V and 0 bases from J, with 7 bases in between. The CDR3 extends over 13 amino acids. The CDR3 DNA reads TGTGCCAGCTCAGGGGATATGAACACTGAAGCTTTCTTT. Translating gives CASSGDMNTEAFF.

The rearrangement links TRBV10-2 to TRBJ2-3; D call uncertain. V lost 5 bases and J lost 7, with 7 bases in between. The CDR3 length is 11 residues. The V gene's germline CDR1 is WSHSY and CDR2 SAAADI. This CDR3 reads CASSQSHTQYF. CDR3 DNA: TGCGCCAGCAGTCAAAGTCATACGCAGTATTTT.